The 6 T cell receptor beta chains below were found in one sample sequenced in a study of blood T cell repertoires in COVID-19. Sequencing used immunoSEQ multiplex PCR; TCRdb keeps in-frame clones, though not all of them. The sample comprises over 150,000 clones, 84% of which are singletons, and around 7.1% rests with the top ten. Source material: PBMCs or T cells enriched from blood (not recorded which). Source of these receptors: a man aged 45-65 years who had recovered from COVID-19.

J is TRBJ1-2 and V is TRBV3-1 (or the pseudogene TRBV3-2); 9 bases align to TRBD1. Germline values: CDR1 LGHDT, CDR2 YNNKEL (reference sequence). After removal of 2 bases from V and 5 bases from J, the junction contained 6 bases not matched to a gene. CDR3 length: 15 residues. CDR3 protein: CASSQSDRGRYGYTF. The CDR3 coding sequence is TGTGCCAGCAGCCAATCGGACAGGGGTCGGTATGGCTACACCTTC.

This clone came up once. This chain uses TRBV4-2 with TRBJ1-2; 7 bases are a match to TRBD1. The V gene end was trimmed by 0 bases and the J gene end by 1 base; junction bases not matched to a gene: 5. CDR1 LGHNA and CDR2 YNFKEQ come from the germline V gene. The CDR3 is made up of 16 amino acids. The CDR3 DNA follows: TGTGCCAGCAGCCAAGATCCCGACAGGGATAACTATGGCTACACCTTC. Its protein product is CASSQDPDRDNYGYTF.

The chain couples TRBV20-1 to TRBJ1-6; D is ambiguous. Germline CDR1 DFQATT, CDR2 SNEGSKA (reference sequence). The V and J ends lost 3 bases and 7 bases respectively, with 16 bases between them. This CDR3 has 15 amino acids. Here the CDR3 reads CSASQASIRNSPLHF. CDR3 bases: TGCAGTGCTAGTCAGGCGAGTATAAGGAATTCACCCCTCCACTTT.

The rearrangement joins TRBV18 to TRBJ1-2, with 9 bases identical to TRBD1. Germline assignment: CDR1 KGHSH and CDR2 LQKENI. The V and J ends lost 3 bases and 8 bases, in that order; junction bases with no gene match: 7. There are 14 residues in the CDR3. CDR3 coding DNA: TGTGCCAGCTCACCCGAACAGGGGGCTACGGGCTACACCTTC. Translated, it gives CASSPEQGATGYTF. Using reference TRBV18 and TRBJ1-2 for the parts outside the CDR3, the full variable domain is NAGVMQNPRHLVRRRGQEARLRCSPMKGHSHVYWYRQLPEEGLKFMVYLQKENIIDESGMPKERFSAEFPKEGPSILRIQQVVRGDSAAYFCASSPEQGATGYTFGSGTRLTVV.

The chain couples TRBV5-4 to TRBJ2-1, with a possible D match to TRBD1 (6 bases). The CDR3 spans 15 residues. The V gene's germline CDR1 is SGHNT and CDR2 YYREEE (reference sequence). V lost 4 bases, J lost 13 bases, and 24 bases lay in between. CDR3 sequence: CASSIRGVSQGLQFF. CDR3 nucleotides: TGTGCCAGCAGCATTAGGGGAGTCTCACAGGGATTACAGTTCTTC.

This clone was seen only once. As DNA, the CDR3 is TGCGCCAGCAGCCCAACGACAGGGACCAAAAACATTCAGTACTTC. Translated, it gives CASSPTTGTKNIQYF. The chain has TRBV4-1 and TRBJ2-4, with TRBD1 matching over 7 bases. With V trimmed by 4 bases and J by 2 bases, 5 bases remained unmatched. The CDR3 totals 15 residues. Looked up from germline, CDR1 is MGHRA and CDR2 is YSYEKL.